Below, 11 T cell receptor beta chains from the same sample are listed, as sequenced in a study of kidney transplant recipient with SARS-CoV-2 infection. MiXCR, run by TCRdb on the reads, gives a single entry per CDR3 protein. The sample has some 220,000 distinct CDR3 sequences; under 35% are singletons. The sample in question was a blood sample, obtained at baseline and on day 111 from a kidney transplant recipient. These receptors were collected from a male patient in his 30s who had COVID-19 and was a kidney transplant recipient. Among the T cells, some may be from the graft donor.

This clonotype came up once. A read error is possible here, since a much larger clone lies one base away. V and J are TRBV16 and TRBJ1-2; D is unresolved. CDR3 length: 17 residues. Per the germline V gene, CDR1 is KGHSY and CDR2 is FQNENV. The CDR3 region has the DNA TGTGCCAGCAGCGAGTATAGGGTCGTTAGAAAGACCTATGGCCACACCTTC. Translating it yields CASSEYRVVRKTYGHTF.

This clonotype showed up many times. V gene TRBV11-3 combines with J gene TRBJ2-7; possibly TRBD1 for D (6 bases). Germline V gene lookup returns CDR1 SGHNT and CDR2 YENEEA. CDR3 size: 14 residues. Trimming shortened V by 5 bases and J by 2 bases, and 13 bases separated the two germline ends. For the CDR3, the DNA is TGTGCCAGCAGCCCCCCCGACAGGCCCTACGAGCAGTACTTC. It translates to CASSPPDRPYEQYF.

This rearrangement joins TRBV30 to TRBJ2-1; D call uncertain. Trimming cost V 0 bases and J 6 bases, with 6 bases left between them. Germline-derived CDR1 and CDR2 are GTSNPN and SVGIG (reference sequence). The CDR3 is 12 residues long. This chain's CDR3 is CAWSVQGNEQFF. CDR3 coding DNA: TGTGCCTGGAGTGTTCAAGGCAATGAGCAGTTCTTC.

This clonotype was detected many times. The V gene is TRBV18, the J gene TRBJ2-7; unclear D gene. V was pared by 2 bases and J by 3 bases, with 8 bases between. CDR3 size: 13 residues. Germline V gene data show CDR1 as KGHSH and CDR2 as LQKENI. The CDR3 reads CASSPEPHYEQYF. The CDR3 DNA reads TGTGCCAGCTCACCAGAACCCCACTACGAGCAGTACTTC. The entire variable domain, with the rest obtained from reference TRBV18 and TRBJ2-7, is as follows: NAGVMQNPRHLVRRRGQEARLRCSPMKGHSHVYWYRQLPEEGLKFMVYLQKENIIDESGMPKERFSAEFPKEGPSILRIQQVVRGDSAAYFCASSPEPHYEQYFGPGTRLTVT.

This clonotype was found many times. The gene calls are TRBV12-2 and TRBJ1-2. TRBV12-2 is designated a pseudogene. There are 17 residues in the CDR3. CDR3: CASRLDATPRKTYGYTF. For the CDR3, the DNA is TGTGCAAGTCGCCTTGATGCGACTCCACGAAAGACCTATGGCTACACCTTC.

This clonotype was found many times. The rearrangement joins TRBV7-2 to TRBJ2-5, with 11 bases lining up with TRBD2. V was clipped by 6 bases and J by 5 bases; unmatched bases: 5. Germline V gives CDR1 SGHTA, CDR2 FQGNSA. CDR3 length equals 14 residues. This CDR3 is CASSPGLAGETQYF. As DNA, the CDR3 is TGTGCCAGCAGTCCCGGACTAGCGGGCGAGACCCAGTACTTC.

The gene calls are TRBV21-1 and TRBJ2-3. TRBV21-1 is flagged as a pseudogene. The CDR3 loop spans 17 amino acids. The CDR3 here is CASRSCLVTVMQDTQYF. The CDR3 DNA reads as TGTGCCAGCAGATCGTGTTTAGTTACAGTCATGCAAGATACGCAGTATTTT.

This clonotype was counted many times. The V call is TRBV5-3, the J call TRBJ1-2; D is unresolved. TRBV5-3 is labeled an ORF, and its function is uncertain. The CDR3 totals 16 residues. Trimming took off 6 bases at V and 4 bases at J, with 22 bases between the two ends. This CDR3 reads CARMQAVVRKTYGYTF. The CDR3 nucleotides are TGTGCCAGAATGCAAGCAGTGGTGAGAAAGACCTATGGCTACACCTTC.

The table lists this clonotype with a few counts. J is TRBJ2-4 and V is TRBV4-1; unclear D gene. CDR1 and CDR2 from the germline V gene are MGHRA and YSYEKL. Trimming cost V 6 bases and J 11 bases, with 17 bases left between them. This CDR3 is built from 13 residues. This CDR3 reads CASSLLAPGVQYF. The CDR3 nucleotides read TGCGCCAGCAGTCTTCTCGCCCCGGGCGTTCAGTACTTC.

The CDR3 nucleotides are TGTACCGGCGGCTCCTCGGGACAGGCCGGTCAGCCCCAGCATTTT. Translation gives CTGGSSGQAGQPQHF. The chain couples TRBV28 to TRBJ1-5; 8 bases are shared with TRBD1. Per the germline V gene, CDR1 is MDHEN and CDR2 is SYDVKM. The CDR3 is 15 residues long.

Within the sample, this clonotype is medium-sized (0.01 to 0.1%). CDR3 in amino acids: CASSLKRDPSYEQYF. The DNA for the CDR3 is TGTGCCAGTAGCCTCAAGCGGGACCCCTCCTACGAGCAGTACTTC. V and J are TRBV19 and TRBJ2-7; 7 nucleotides agree with TRBD2. The germline gives CDR1 LNHDA, CDR2 SQIVND (reference sequence). This CDR3 region has 15 residues. Trimming removed 6 bases from V and 0 bases from J; junction bases left unmatched: 8.